Shown below are 20 T cell receptor beta chains from a single sample sequenced in a study of T cells in Graves' hyperthyroidism and ophthalmopathy. It was RNA transcripts that yielded the amplified TCR beta CDR3 regions. First-round RT-PCR of the TCR CDR3 relied on the HTBI primer set. One entry per CDR3 protein, called by TCRdb with MiXCR from the multiplex PCR reads. The sample contains a few hundred thousand distinct CDR3 sequences, approximately 13% of which appear only once. Sequenced sample: blood. The receptors were sampled from a woman in her 30s with Graves' hyperthyroidism that later progressed to Graves' ophthalmopathy.

The table lists this clonotype with many counts. CDR3 coding DNA: TGTGCCAGCAGCTTAAACAGGGACACTGAAGCTTTCTTT. This codes for CASSLNRDTEAFF. The V and J genes are TRBV11-2 and TRBJ1-1, with a possible D match to TRBD1 (6 bases). From germline, CDR1 is SGHAT and CDR2 FQNNGV. The CDR3 covers 13 residues. With 2 bases removed from V and 3 bases from J, the gap between germline ends came to 7 bases.

V and J are TRBV6-1 and TRBJ1-3, with D possibly TRBD1 on 5 matching bases. Trimming pared 6 bases from V and 2 bases from J, leaving 17 bases between. CDR1 is MNHNS and CDR2 is SASEGT in the germline V gene. The CDR3 covers 16 residues. This chain's CDR3 is CASSSDTSYTGNTIYF. For the CDR3, the DNA is TGTGCCAGCAGCTCGGACACCTCTTATACTGGAAACACCATATATTTT.

This clonotype was recorded many times. The J gene is TRBJ1-4, the V gene TRBV2, with 9 bases matching TRBD1. The germline gives CDR1 SNHLY, CDR2 FYNNEI. This CDR3 contains 15 residues. The trim removed 6 bases at V and 4 bases at J, leaving 6 bases unmatched. For the CDR3, the DNA is TGTGCCAGCAGCGATCCGGGACAGGGTAATGAAAAACTGTTTTTT. Protein product: CASSDPGQGNEKLFF.

This clonotype was counted at least ten times. The J gene is TRBJ2-1, the V gene TRBV5-1; D is unresolved. This CDR3 has 13 residues. Germline V gene lookup returns CDR1 SGHRS and CDR2 YFSETQ. Trimming removed 4 bases at V and 8 bases at J, with 13 bases between. Here the CDR3 reads CASSPPRSHEQFF. The CDR3, as DNA: TGCGCCAGCAGCCCCCCCAGGTCCCATGAGCAGTTCTTC.

This clonotype was counted many times. The gene calls are TRBV28 and TRBJ2-7; 12 bases are a match to TRBD1. The CDR3 is 18 amino acids. Germline trimming cut 6 bases from V and 1 base from J; bases unmatched to any gene: 13. Per germline, CDR1 MDHEN and CDR2 SYDVKM. CDR3 nucleotides: TGTGCCAGCAGGCCAGGGACAGGGGGCGGGATAGGTTCCTACGAGCAGTACTTC. Its translation: CASRPGTGGGIGSYEQYF.

This clonotype occurred many times. The chain joins TRBV28 to TRBJ2-4; the match to TRBD1 covers 7 bases. The CDR3 has 11 amino acids. V dropped 5 bases and J dropped 11; count of bases not matched to a gene: 3. From germline, CDR1 is MDHEN and CDR2 SYDVKM. CDR3 residues: CASSPTGVQYF. The CDR3 DNA sequence: TGTGCCAGCAGTCCTACAGGGGTTCAGTACTTC.

The table lists this clonotype with a few counts. The V and J genes are TRBV9 and TRBJ1-2, with TRBD1 as a possible D gene (6 bases). This CDR3 spans 13 amino acids. Germline CDR1 is SGDLS and CDR2 is YYNGEE. Trimming left V 3 bases short and J 3 bases short, with 9 bases between. For the CDR3, the DNA is TGTGCCAGCAGCGGGACAGAACACTATGGCTACACCTTC. It yields the protein CASSGTEHYGYTF.

This clonotype has at least ten counts. V and J are TRBV3-1 and TRBJ1-1, with a possible D match to TRBD1 (6 bases). The germline gives CDR1 LGHDT, CDR2 YNNKEL (reference sequence). Trimming took off 0 bases at V and 8 bases at J, with 10 bases between the two ends. The CDR3 length is 13 residues. CDR3 nucleotide sequence: TGTGCCAGCAGCCAAGAACTGGACAGAGAAGCTTTCTTT. This translates into CASSQELDREAFF. Variable domain in full (rest from reference TRBV3-1 and TRBJ1-1): DTAVSQTPKYLVTQMGNDKSIKCEQNLGHDTMYWYKQDSKKFLKIMFSYNNKELIINETVPNRFSPKSPDKAHLNLHINSLELGDSAVYFCASSQELDREAFFGQGTRLTVV.

Ten or more counts support this clonotype. The CDR3 DNA reads as TGTGCCACCGCCACTAGCGGGGCCACCGGGGAGCTGTTTTTT. It specifies CATATSGATGELFF. The chain employs TRBV24-1 and TRBJ2-2; TRBD2 matches 10 bases. The germline gives CDR1 KGHDR, CDR2 SFDVKD. This CDR3 region has 14 residues. The V gene end was trimmed by 9 bases and the J gene end by 4 bases; junction bases not matched to a gene: 4.

This clonotype appeared many times. The CDR3 bases are TGTGCCACCAGTGATTCTGACAGGGCGGGCCCAGATACGCAGTATTTT. Its translation is CATSDSDRAGPDTQYF. V and J are TRBV24-1 and TRBJ2-3; 7 bases agree with TRBD1. J was trimmed by 4 bases and V by 2 bases; bases with no gene match: 8. The germline gives CDR1 KGHDR, CDR2 SFDVKD. The length of the CDR3 is 16 residues.

This clonotype has a count of ten or more. The rearrangement joins TRBV6-1 to TRBJ1-2; TRBD1 might be the D (5 bases). Trimming took off 5 bases at V and 5 bases at J, with 18 bases between the two ends. Germline values: CDR1 MNHNS, CDR2 SASEGT. The length of the CDR3 is 15 residues. For the CDR3, the DNA is TGTGCCAGCAGTTTGACGAGGGGTCGTACTTATGGCTACACCTTC. Encoded protein: CASSLTRGRTYGYTF.

This clonotype has a count of ten or more. This chain joins TRBV6-2 or TRBV6-3 and TRBJ1-6; 8 nucleotides agree with TRBD1. J was trimmed by 3 bases and V by 6 bases; bases with no gene match: 4. The length of the CDR3 is 15 residues. Germline values: CDR1 MNHEY, CDR2 SVGEGT. DNA for the CDR3: TGTGCCAGCAGCACCGGGACAGGCTATAATTCACCCCTCCACTTT. It codes for CASSTGTGYNSPLHF.

There are a few counts of this clonotype. The chain is built from TRBV6-5 and TRBJ2-3, with 8 bases that match TRBD2. V was pared by 2 bases and J by 4 bases, with 14 bases of the junction left unmatched. There are 18 residues in the CDR3. The germline CDR1 and CDR2 sequences are MNHEY and SVGAGI. CDR3 nucleotide sequence: TGTGCCAGCAGTTACCTGAACCGAGCGGGAGTAGATTCAGATACGCAGTATTTT. Protein sequence: CASSYLNRAGVDSDTQYF.

A few counts support this clonotype. The V gene is TRBV9, the J gene TRBJ2-7; D possibly corresponds to TRBD2 (6 bases). Germline values: CDR1 SGDLS, CDR2 YYNGEE. CDR3 length equals 14 residues. V was pared by 0 bases and J by 2 bases, with 9 bases between. CDR3 bases: TGTGCCAGCAGCGTAGGAACGGGGGCCTACGAGCAGTACTTC. This encodes CASSVGTGAYEQYF.

The J gene is TRBJ1-6, the V gene TRBV5-1; D ambiguous. CDR1 and CDR2 (germline): SGHRS, YFSETQ. V gave up 0 bases and J gave up 8 bases, with 6 bases separating them. This CDR3 spans 13 amino acids. In nucleotides, the CDR3 is TGCGCCAGCAGCTTGGGCGACGATTCACCCCTCCACTTT. Translation: CASSLGDDSPLHF.

The chain combines TRBV19 with TRBJ1-2, with 9 bases aligning to TRBD1. In germline, CDR1 is LNHDA, CDR2 SQIVND (reference sequence). There are 16 residues in the CDR3. V lost 5 bases, J lost 5 bases, and 12 bases stayed unmatched. The CDR3 reads CASSARLQGAIYGYTF. As DNA, the CDR3 is TGTGCCAGTAGTGCGCGCTTACAGGGGGCGATATATGGCTACACCTTC.

A few counts support this clonotype. This chain links TRBV20-1 with TRBJ2-1; 14 positions agree with TRBD2. The CDR3 spans 16 residues. V was clipped by 5 bases and J by 5 bases; unmatched bases: 8. Per germline, CDR1 DFQATT and CDR2 SNEGSKA (reference sequence). CDR3 protein: CSAPRLAGGRHNEQFF. The CDR3 nucleotides read TGCAGTGCTCCTCGACTAGCGGGAGGGAGACACAATGAGCAGTTCTTC.

CDR3 residues: CASSLGPGANEKLFF. The CDR3 bases are TGCGCCAGCAGCTTGGGTCCGGGGGCTAATGAAAAACTGTTTTTT. V and J are TRBV5-1 and TRBJ1-4; D may be TRBD1 (5 bases). CDR1 SGHRS and CDR2 YFSETQ come from the germline V gene. This CDR3 is built from 15 residues. The germline V and J ends were trimmed by 0 bases and 3 bases, with 9 bases remaining between them.

This clonotype appeared many times. The rearrangement joins TRBV20-1 to TRBJ2-5; D unresolved. V lost 3 bases and J 1 base, leaving 6 bases between the germline ends. CDR3 length equals 12 residues. CDR1 is DFQATT and CDR2 is SNEGSKA in the germline V gene (reference sequence). In DNA form, the CDR3 reads TGCAGTGCTAGTACGATCCAAGAGACCCAGTACTTC. This codes for CSASTIQETQYF.

This clonotype was seen at least ten times. The rearrangement uses TRBV11-3 and TRBJ2-1; tentatively, D is TRBD1 or TRBD2 (5 bases each). The germline V gene encodes CDR1 SGHNT and CDR2 YENEEA. V was shortened by 7 bases and J by 10 bases, with 17 bases between the two germline ends. This CDR3 spans 13 amino acids. For the CDR3, the DNA is TGTGCCAGCACCAAGGGACCGTTTTCGGAGCAGTTCTTC. Its translation is CASTKGPFSEQFF.